The rows below give T cell receptor beta chains drawn from one sample of a study of shared clonotypes between healthy human individuals. The protocol was immunoSEQ multiplex PCR, while the TCRdb copy is restricted to in-frame clones and leaves out a portion. This repertoire shows under 2,500,000 clones, approximately 95% found once; its top ten account for around 0.13%. Sample: naive CD4+ T cells sorted from blood. The receptors originated from a man younger than 35 in good health. The CDR3 runs from the conserved cysteine through the conserved F or W. Fields, in order: CDR3 protein, CDR3 DNA, J gene, clone size, D gene, V gene. The D gene is left open where the match is weak. Clone size, where shown, is once, few, many, or a class for clones that have expanded.

cdr3_aa: CASSDGVLNTEAFF; cdr3_nt: TGCGCCAGCAGTGATGGGGTCTTGAACACTGAAGCTTTCTTT; j_call: TRBJ1-1; clone_size: .; d_call: .; v_call: TRBV10-1
cdr3_aa: CASSFTGQAATNEKLFF; cdr3_nt: TGCGCCAGCAGCTTTACGGGACAGGCCGCAACTAATGAAAAACTGTTTTTT; j_call: TRBJ1-4; clone_size: .; d_call: TRBD1; v_call: TRBV5-1
cdr3_aa: CASSLSGGGQETQYF; cdr3_nt: TGTGCCAGCAGCTTATCGGGGGGCGGACAAGAGACCCAGTACTTC; j_call: TRBJ2-5; clone_size: .; d_call: .; v_call: TRBV13
cdr3_aa: CASSLGRAPTDTQYF; cdr3_nt: TGTGCCAGCAGCTTGGGTAGAGCACCCACAGATACGCAGTATTTT; j_call: TRBJ2-3; clone_size: .; d_call: .; v_call: TRBV5-4
cdr3_aa: CAWSVGRGAFSGANVLTF; cdr3_nt: TGTGCCTGGAGTGTTGGCAGGGGGGCGTTCTCTGGGGCCAACGTCCTGACTTTC; j_call: TRBJ2-6; clone_size: .; d_call: .; v_call: TRBV30
cdr3_aa: CASSIERTNTEAFF; cdr3_nt: TGTGCCAGTAGTATAGAGCGGACGAACACTGAAGCTTTCTTT; j_call: TRBJ1-1; clone_size: .; d_call: .; v_call: TRBV19
cdr3_aa: CASTRDRGRFNSPLHF; cdr3_nt: TGTGCCAGCACCAGGGACAGGGGGCGTTTTAATTCACCCCTCCACTTT; j_call: TRBJ1-6; clone_size: few; d_call: TRBD1; v_call: TRBV2
cdr3_aa: CASSRGGGQGNEKLFF; cdr3_nt: TGTGCCAGCAGCCGTGGGGGGGGACAGGGGAATGAAAAACTGTTTTTT; j_call: TRBJ1-4; clone_size: .; d_call: TRBD1; v_call: TRBV27
cdr3_aa: CASSEALEGRAGYTF; cdr3_nt: TGTGCCAGCAGTGAAGCGCTGGAGGGTAGGGCTGGCTACACCTTC; j_call: TRBJ1-2; clone_size: .; d_call: .; v_call: TRBV6-1
cdr3_aa: CASSYGGQGGHYTF; cdr3_nt: TGTGCCAGCAGTTACGGAGGACAGGGCGGGCACTACACCTTC; j_call: TRBJ1-2; clone_size: .; d_call: TRBD1; v_call: TRBV6-6
cdr3_aa: CASSLGRTGKAEAFF; cdr3_nt: TGTGCCAGCAGTTTAGGGAGGACAGGGAAAGCTGAAGCTTTCTTT; j_call: TRBJ1-1; clone_size: .; d_call: TRBD1; v_call: TRBV28
cdr3_aa: CASSELRGPGANVLTF; cdr3_nt: TGTGCCAGCAGTGAACTCAGGGGGCCTGGGGCCAACGTCCTGACTTTC; j_call: TRBJ2-6; clone_size: .; d_call: TRBD1; v_call: TRBV2
cdr3_aa: CASSQSEMGGYTF; cdr3_nt: TGCGCCAGCAGCCAAAGCGAGATGGGCGGCTACACCTTC; j_call: TRBJ1-2; clone_size: .; d_call: .; v_call: TRBV4-1
cdr3_aa: CASSPGTSGGYEQYF; cdr3_nt: TGCGCCAGCAGCCCCGGGACTAGCGGGGGATACGAGCAGTACTTC; j_call: TRBJ2-7; clone_size: .; d_call: TRBD2; v_call: TRBV10-1
cdr3_aa: CASSEANPGELFF; cdr3_nt: TGTGCCAGCAGTGAAGCAAACCCCGGGGAGCTGTTTTTT; j_call: TRBJ2-2; clone_size: .; d_call: .; v_call: TRBV6-1
cdr3_aa: CATSLGTAYEQYF; cdr3_nt: TGTGCCACATCTTTGGGGACAGCCTACGAGCAGTACTTC; j_call: TRBJ2-7; clone_size: .; d_call: TRBD1; v_call: TRBV14
cdr3_aa: CASSPTHGERETQYF; cdr3_nt: TGTGCCAGCAGCCCAACCCACGGAGAACGAGAGACCCAGTACTTC; j_call: TRBJ2-5; clone_size: .; d_call: .; v_call: TRBV5-4
cdr3_aa: CASTGTGFTDTQYF; cdr3_nt: TGCGCCAGCACCGGGACTGGATTCACAGATACGCAGTATTTT; j_call: TRBJ2-3; clone_size: .; d_call: .; v_call: TRBV10-2
cdr3_aa: CAWSVVRERGYTF; cdr3_nt: TGTGCCTGGAGTGTAGTACGGGAAAGGGGCTACACCTTC; j_call: TRBJ1-2; clone_size: .; d_call: .; v_call: TRBV30
cdr3_aa: CASSPPSETSGVVSQYF; cdr3_nt: TGTGCCAGCTCACCCCCCTCAGAGACTAGCGGGGTCGTGTCGCAGTATTTT; j_call: TRBJ2-3; clone_size: .; d_call: TRBD2; v_call: TRBV18
cdr3_aa: CASSLEAGGNTGELFF; cdr3_nt: TGTGCCAGCAGCTTAGAAGCTGGGGGCAACACCGGGGAGCTGTTTTTT; j_call: TRBJ2-2; clone_size: .; d_call: .; v_call: TRBV11-2
cdr3_aa: CASSLLVATGDGYTF; cdr3_nt: TGTGCCAGCAGTTTATTAGTTGCGACAGGGGACGGCTACACCTTC; j_call: TRBJ1-2; clone_size: .; d_call: TRBD1; v_call: TRBV28
cdr3_aa: CASSSPQGGNTGELFF; cdr3_nt: TGTGCCAGCAGCTCCCCTCAAGGGGGTAACACCGGGGAGCTGTTTTTT; j_call: TRBJ2-2; clone_size: .; d_call: .; v_call: TRBV5-4
cdr3_aa: CASSQAGTTLYGYTF; cdr3_nt: TGTGCCAGCAGCCAAGCCGGGACAACCCTCTATGGCTACACCTTC; j_call: TRBJ1-2; clone_size: .; d_call: .; v_call: TRBV14
cdr3_aa: CASSLDLTVNYGYTF; cdr3_nt: TGTGCCAGCAGCTTAGATCTTACCGTTAACTATGGCTACACCTTC; j_call: TRBJ1-2; clone_size: .; d_call: .; v_call: TRBV11-2
cdr3_aa: CASSLESQAYEQYF; cdr3_nt: TGTGCCAGCAGCTTAGAATCCCAAGCCTACGAGCAGTACTTC; j_call: TRBJ2-7; clone_size: .; d_call: .; v_call: TRBV7-2
cdr3_aa: CASSIADREGETQYF; cdr3_nt: TGTGCCAGCAGCATTGCCGACAGGGAGGGCGAGACCCAGTACTTC; j_call: TRBJ2-5; clone_size: .; d_call: .; v_call: TRBV5-6
cdr3_aa: CASSRQGTYNEQFF; cdr3_nt: TGCGCCAGCAGCAGACAGGGGACATACAATGAGCAGTTCTTC; j_call: TRBJ2-1; clone_size: .; d_call: TRBD1; v_call: TRBV4-1
cdr3_aa: CASTLGGGGQETQYF; cdr3_nt: TGTGCCAGCACTTTGGGGGGAGGAGGCCAAGAGACCCAGTACTTC; j_call: TRBJ2-5; clone_size: .; d_call: .; v_call: TRBV2
cdr3_aa: CASSWGRLTSGLTDTQYF; cdr3_nt: TGCGCCAGCAGCTGGGGGAGGTTAACTAGCGGACTCACAGATACGCAGTATTTT; j_call: TRBJ2-3; clone_size: .; d_call: TRBD2; v_call: TRBV5-1
cdr3_aa: CASSETRRHYGYTF; cdr3_nt: TGTGCCAGCAGTGAAACAAGGCGGCACTATGGCTACACCTTC; j_call: TRBJ1-2; clone_size: once; d_call: .; v_call: TRBV6-1
cdr3_aa: CASSSGLAGPNTGELFF; cdr3_nt: TGTGCCAGCAGCTCGGGACTAGCGGGGCCGAACACCGGGGAGCTGTTTTTT; j_call: TRBJ2-2; clone_size: .; d_call: TRBD2; v_call: TRBV7-8
cdr3_aa: CAWQAGLETQYF; cdr3_nt: TGTGCCTGGCAAGCGGGACTCGAGACCCAGTACTTC; j_call: TRBJ2-5; clone_size: .; d_call: TRBD2; v_call: TRBV30
cdr3_aa: CASSMGSAAGANVLTF; cdr3_nt: TGCGCCAGCAGTATGGGGTCAGCGGCTGGGGCCAACGTCCTGACTTTC; j_call: TRBJ2-6; clone_size: .; d_call: .; v_call: TRBV5-1
cdr3_aa: CASSQGLPNTGELFF; cdr3_nt: TGCGCCAGCAGCCAGGGACTTCCGAACACCGGGGAGCTGTTTTTT; j_call: TRBJ2-2; clone_size: .; d_call: .; v_call: TRBV5-1
cdr3_aa: CASRLAGGNEQYF; cdr3_nt: TGTGCCAGCAGACTAGCGGGGGGTAACGAGCAGTACTTC; j_call: TRBJ2-7; clone_size: .; d_call: TRBD2; v_call: TRBV6-1
cdr3_aa: CASSREVGSEQYF; cdr3_nt: TGTGCCAGCTCCCGGGAGGTGGGCTCCGAGCAGTACTTC; j_call: TRBJ2-7; clone_size: .; d_call: TRBD2; v_call: TRBV18
cdr3_aa: CASILAALAGGHNEQFF; cdr3_nt: TGTGCCAGCATCCTAGCCGCACTAGCGGGCGGCCACAATGAGCAGTTCTTC; j_call: TRBJ2-1; clone_size: .; d_call: TRBD2; v_call: TRBV7-8
cdr3_aa: CASSPFGGGNEQFF; cdr3_nt: TGTGCCAGCAGCCCATTCGGCGGAGGTAATGAGCAGTTCTTC; j_call: TRBJ2-1; clone_size: .; d_call: .; v_call: TRBV7-3
cdr3_aa: CSARTNEQFF; cdr3_nt: TGCAGTGCTAGGACGAATGAGCAGTTCTTC; j_call: TRBJ2-1; clone_size: .; d_call: .; v_call: TRBV20-1
cdr3_aa: CASSLSGGVVNTEAFF; cdr3_nt: TGCGCCAGCAGCTTGTCGGGTGGGGTGGTGAACACTGAAGCTTTCTTT; j_call: TRBJ1-1; clone_size: .; d_call: .; v_call: TRBV5-1
cdr3_aa: CASSLAGIGYGYTF; cdr3_nt: TGTGCCAGCAGCTTAGCTGGGATCGGCTATGGCTACACCTTC; j_call: TRBJ1-2; clone_size: .; d_call: .; v_call: TRBV7-9